Below are 21 T cell receptor beta chains sequenced from a single sample in a study of early T cells in non-severe SARS-CoV-2 infection. Each CDR3 protein is one row after TCRdb ran MiXCR on the 5' RACE reads. The sample holds about 40,000 distinct CDR3 sequences, roughly 5% seen once. Sequenced material: whole blood. These receptors all stem from an adult who was a healthcare worker with PCR-confirmed SARS-CoV-2 infection or an uninfected control (not recorded which).

This clonotype was recorded a few times. The chain joins TRBV20-1 to TRBJ2-7; a weak D match, TRBD1 (5 bases). Germline V gene lookup returns CDR1 DFQATT and CDR2 SNEGSKA (reference sequence). The V end was cut by 2 bases, the J end by 0 bases, with 11 bases between. The CDR3 is 14 amino acids. The CDR3 DNA is TGCAGTGCTAGAAGGGGTCAAGGCTCCTACGAGCAGTACTTC. It codes for CSARRGQGSYEQYF.

This clonotype came up a few times. The CDR3 does not close with the conserved phenylalanine or tryptophan, likely indicating a read error. The V gene is TRBV5-1, the J gene TRBJ2-3, with 9 bases identical to TRBD2. Germline loops: CDR1 SGHRS, CDR2 YFSETQ. The CDR3 totals 15 residues. With V trimmed by 1 base and J by 4 bases, 4 bases remained unmatched. The CDR3 DNA follows: TGCGCCAGCAGCTTGCCTAGCGGGGAGGCAGATACGCAGTATCTT. This gives the protein CASSLPSGEADTQYL.

CDR3 bases: TGCAGTGCTAGGGACAGACGTGGCTACACCTTC. This codes for CSARDRRGYTF. This chain joins TRBV20-1 and TRBJ1-2, with D maybe TRBD1 (6 bases). This CDR3 region has 11 residues. The V end lost 3 bases, the J end lost 7 bases, and 9 bases lay between the germline ends. Germline V lookup: CDR1 DFQATT, CDR2 SNEGSKA (reference sequence).

This clonotype was observed many times. The chain recombines TRBV6-2 or TRBV6-3 with TRBJ2-2; TRBD1 matches at 9 bases. J was trimmed by 1 base and V by 5 bases; bases with no gene match: 11. CDR3 length: 18 amino acids. Germline V CDR1 and CDR2: MNHEY, SVGEGT. This CDR3 is CASSPLSRQGENTGELFF. In DNA form, the CDR3 reads TGTGCCAGCAGTCCCCTTTCCCGACAGGGGGAGAACACCGGGGAGCTGTTTTTT.

The sample holds many counts of this clonotype. The V call is TRBV20-1, the J call TRBJ2-1; 9 bases fit TRBD2. Germline assignment: CDR1 DFQATT and CDR2 SNEGSKA (reference sequence). CDR3 length equals 15 residues. V lost 5 bases to trimming and J lost 0 bases; unmatched junction nucleotides: 5. The DNA of the CDR3 is TGCAGTGCTGGTAGCGGGGGTAACTCCTACAATGAGCAGTTCTTC. Its protein is CSAGSGGNSYNEQFF.

Many counts were recorded for this clonotype. The chain is built from TRBV28 and TRBJ1-5, with 7 nucleotides matching TRBD1. This CDR3 region has 13 residues. Trimming cost V 6 bases and J 5 bases; bases outside gene matches: 4. Looked up from germline, CDR1 is MDHEN and CDR2 is SYDVKM. Here the CDR3 reads CASSQGGDQPQHF. The CDR3 bases are TGTGCCAGCAGCCAGGGGGGGGATCAGCCCCAGCATTTT.

This clonotype was seen at least ten times. V gene TRBV11-2 combines with J gene TRBJ2-7; a weak D match, TRBD1 (5 bases). This CDR3 spans 15 amino acids. Germline CDR1 reads SGHAT; CDR2 reads FQNNGV. Trimming took 4 bases from V and 2 from J, leaving 15 bases between them. CDR3 sequence (DNA): TGTGCCAGCAGCTCCCGCAGGGTTGGGGCCTACGAGCAGTACTTC. Its protein is CASSSRRVGAYEQYF.

This clonotype has just a few counts. V gene TRBV28 combines with J gene TRBJ1-3, with D unresolved. The CDR3 has 14 residues. V gave up 3 bases and J gave up 3 bases, with 9 bases separating them. Germline V gene data show CDR1 as MDHEN and CDR2 as SYDVKM. DNA for the CDR3: TGTGCCAGCAGTTTCCTACCAGTTGGAAACACCATATATTTT. This encodes CASSFLPVGNTIYF.

This clonotype appeared many times. In nucleotides, the CDR3 is TGTGCCAGCAGCAAAAAGCGGGAGCAAGTAAAAGACTACAATGAGCAGTTCTTC. It encodes CASSKKREQVKDYNEQFF. The J gene is TRBJ2-1, the V gene TRBV9; 8 bases are a match to TRBD2. In germline, CDR1 is SGDLS, CDR2 YYNGEE. The length of the CDR3 is 18 residues. Germline trimming cut 4 bases from V and 3 bases from J; bases unmatched to any gene: 15.

This clonotype has a count of ten or more. The genes are TRBV20-1 and TRBJ2-1; 7 bases are shared with TRBD1. This CDR3 is built from 15 residues. Germline V gene lookup returns CDR1 DFQATT and CDR2 SNEGSKA (reference sequence). V shed 4 bases, J shed 7 bases, and the junction held 13 bases outside the gene matches. The CDR3 nucleotides are TGCAGTGCTATAAACAGAGGGGGCGTCTGGAATGAGCAGTTCTTC. Translation: CSAINRGGVWNEQFF.

Concerning this clonotype: An end of the junction does not agree with germline; a read error may underlie this. The chain joins TRBV11-2 to TRBJ2-3; D gene ambiguous. The CDR3 sequence is 13 residues long. The germline V gene has CDR1 SGHAT and CDR2 FQNNGV. CDR3 residues: CASSLERRDTQYF. The CDR3 bases are TGTGCCAGTAGCTTGGAAAGAAGAGATACGCAGTATTTT.

This clonotype was found many times. CDR3 DNA sequence: TGCAGTGCCCCGGACAGGACCTTTAATTCACCCCTCCACTTT. Translated, it gives CSAPDRTFNSPLHF. This chain connects TRBV20-1 to TRBJ1-6, with TRBD1 matching 7 bases. The CDR3 sequence is 14 residues long. Trimming at V came to 6 bases and at J to 6 bases, leaving 8 bases not matched to a gene. Germline V gives CDR1 DFQATT, CDR2 SNEGSKA (reference sequence).

This clonotype was counted ten times or more. The chain carries TRBV29-1 and TRBJ1-1; a weak D match, TRBD1 (5 bases). Germline assignment: CDR1 SQVTM and CDR2 ANQGSEA. The V gene lost 0 bases and the J gene lost 0 bases, with 11 bases spanning the gap. This CDR3 region has 15 residues. The chain's CDR3 is CSVEDLQGVNTEAFF. CDR3 nucleotides: TGCAGCGTTGAAGATCTTCAGGGTGTGAACACTGAAGCTTTCTTT.

This clonotype was observed a few times. The junction differs from germline at one of its ends, possibly a read error. The gene calls are TRBV3-1 and TRBJ2-7; 9 positions match TRBD2. The germline V gene encodes CDR1 LGHDT and CDR2 YNNKEL (reference sequence). The length of the CDR3 is 16 residues. The CDR3 DNA is TGTGCCAGCACCCAATCCGGGACTAGCTCTATCTACGAGCAGTACTTC. Its protein is CASTQSGTSSIYEQYF.

In its sample, this clonotype was seen a few times. This chain joins TRBV30 and TRBJ2-1, with no clear D. The CDR3 is 13 residues long. V shed 1 base and J shed 3 bases, with 7 bases lying between them. Germline V CDR1 and CDR2: GTSNPN, SVGIG (reference sequence). The CDR3 sequence is CAWSAPHYNEQFF. The CDR3 DNA follows: TGTGCCTGGAGTGCCCCGCACTACAATGAGCAGTTCTTC.

This clonotype was counted ten times or more. The chain carries TRBV6-5 and TRBJ2-3; 8 nucleotides agree with TRBD1. The germline CDR1 and CDR2 sequences are MNHEY and SVGAGI. J was trimmed by 2 bases and V by 4 bases; bases with no gene match: 5. The CDR3 sequence is 15 residues long. CDR3 coding DNA: TGTGCCAGCAGTTTCCGACAGGGGACCACAGATACGCAGTATTTT. Amino acids: CASSFRQGTTDTQYF.

This clonotype occurred a few times. The chain recombines TRBV6-5 with TRBJ2-5; D unresolved. V was clipped by 2 bases and J by 3 bases, with 7 bases between them. In germline, CDR1 is MNHEY, CDR2 SVGAGI. The CDR3 has 13 residues. CDR3 coding DNA: TGTGCCAGCAGTTACGGCACAGAAGAGACCCAGTACTTC. Translating gives CASSYGTEETQYF.

In this sample, this clonotype turned up a few times. The junction shows a germline mismatch at one end, possibly a read error. The chain uses TRBV29-1 and TRBJ2-7; TRBD2 agrees at 9 bases. The CDR3 is made up of 14 amino acids. CDR1 is SQVTM, CDR2 ANQGSEA, per germline. The CDR3 sequence: CSAEAGGPYYEQYF. The CDR3 DNA is TGCAGCGCTGAAGCGGGGGGCCCGTACTACGAGCAGTACTTC.

This clonotype was observed many times. The chain couples TRBV11-3 to TRBJ2-5; D unresolved. The germline V and J ends were trimmed by 0 bases and 5 bases, with 7 bases remaining between them. This CDR3 is built from 13 residues. The germline V gene encodes CDR1 SGHNT and CDR2 YENEEA. The CDR3 spells CASSLDPLETQYF. The CDR3 DNA reads as TGTGCCAGCAGCTTAGACCCCCTGGAGACCCAGTACTTC.

By sample fraction, this clonotype is medium-sized. The V and J genes are TRBV4-1 and TRBJ2-1; TRBD2 might be the D (5 bases). The CDR3 is 16 amino acids. Per germline, CDR1 MGHRA and CDR2 YSYEKL. Trimming removed 0 bases from V and 4 bases from J, with 13 bases in between. The CDR3 protein is CASSQEPGNPYNEQFF. CDR3 sequence (DNA): TGCGCCAGCAGCCAAGAACCGGGGAACCCTTACAATGAGCAGTTCTTC.

This clonotype was counted only a few times. This chain links TRBV28 with TRBJ2-7, with 10 nucleotides matching TRBD2. The germline CDR1 and CDR2 sequences are MDHEN and SYDVKM. J lost 6 bases, V lost 2 bases, and 10 bases had no gene match. The CDR3 is 16 amino acids. CDR3 loop: CASSLGGASGSREQYF. The CDR3 DNA sequence: TGTGCCAGCAGTTTAGGTGGGGCTAGCGGGAGTCGCGAGCAGTACTTC.